This T cell receptor (beta chain) was sequenced in a study of identical twins. Overall study findings and caveats: High-abundance cord blood beta clonotypes had fewer insertions; memory repertoires showed none. Models predicted too little out-of-frame TCR alpha sharing in monozygotic twins.

Remarks on this clonotype: Its antigen is not known.

Each CDR3 protein is one row after TCRdb ran MiXCR on the 5' RACE reads. The sample has roughly 230,000 distinct CDR3 sequences; about 8.3% are singletons. Germline CDR1 and CDR2: MNHEY and SMNVEV (reference sequence). V lost 0 bases to trimming and J lost 0 bases, with 11 bases between them. The length of the CDR3 is 16 residues. These sequences were also reported in another study, on yellow fever vaccine responses in identical twins. Per that paper: It has been reported that, in twins, the vaccine T cell response seemed partly convergent and partly personalized.

Material: CD8+ T cells sorted from blood. The sequence was obtained from a woman aged 18-29 years in good health. The gene calls are TRBV27 and TRBJ1-1, with unresolved D. DNA for the CDR3: TGTGCCAGCAGTTTATCGTACAACCTTATGAACACTGAAGCTTTCTTT. Its translation is CASSLSYNLMNTEAFF.